The clone carrying this T cell receptor (beta chain) occurred a few times. Its matching antigen is unknown. There are 15 residues in the CDR3. Germline trimming cut 5 bases from V and 9 bases from J; bases unmatched to any gene: 8. Germline V lookup: CDR1 SGHVS, CDR2 FQNEAQ. One entry per CDR3 protein results from TCRdb running MiXCR on the 5' RACE reads. The sample has 130,000 to 150,000 distinct CDR3 sequences; roughly 19% are singletons. The data were taken from a study of T-cell memory formation after mild COVID-19. Across the whole study: For the most part, TCR clusters were specific to one donor.

Study-wide findings and caveats: Most CD4+ clones that shrank were in CM and EM, while CD8+ ones turned up in EMRA. The second-wave clones peaking on day 37 were not confirmed as SARS-CoV-2-specific.

The chain links TRBV7-8 to TRBJ2-1; 12 bases align to TRBD2. The clonotype originates from an adult woman who had mild COVID-19 (a few samples of this study predate the infection). Cell type and time point are not known. Sequenced sample: PBMCs or a T cell subset sorted from them (not recorded which). CDR3 nucleotides: TGTGCCAGCAGCCCCCGACTAGCGGGGGACGTTGAGCAGTTCTTC. Protein sequence: CASSPRLAGDVEQFF.